The clone carrying this T cell receptor (beta chain) appeared once. The junction shows a germline mismatch at one end, possibly a read error. This sample includes further DNA sequences coding for the same CDR3. The record originates from a study of cytomegalovirus exposure and HLA in healthy donors. Use of 60 Vbeta and 13 Jbeta primers characterized the PCR. Sequenced by immunoSEQ multiplex PCR; TCRdb stores in-frame clones only, minus some. The sample includes about 100,000 clones, about three quarters seen only once; the top ten take 4.5% to 7%. Germline CDR1 reads SGHRS; CDR2 reads YFSETQ. The CDR3 covers 14 residues.

What was sequenced was PBMCs. The clonotype was recovered from a man in his 60s in good health and CMV-seropositive. This rearrangement joins TRBV5-1 to TRBJ1-3; 7 positions agree with TRBD1. This chain's CDR3 is CASSEGQSGNTIYF. CDR3 in DNA: TGCGCCAGCAGCGAGGGACAGTCTGGAAATACCATATATTTT.